Below, 17 T cell receptor beta chains from the same sample are listed, as sequenced in a study of somatic mutations in cytotoxic T cells in rheumatoid arthritis. Sequencing was performed with immunoSEQ multiplex PCR; in TCRdb, only in-frame clones are kept and a portion is missing. Here the sample spans about 10,000 clones, around 90% being singletons. The sample was CD8+ T cells sorted from blood. All receptors come from a woman aged 18-29 years with rheumatoid arthritis.

The chain recombines TRBV10-3 with TRBJ1-4, with 7 bases fitting TRBD1. The germline gives CDR1 ENHRY, CDR2 SYGVKD. There are 15 residues in the CDR3. Germline trimming cut 4 bases from V and 5 bases from J; bases unmatched to any gene: 7. The CDR3 DNA is TGTGCCATCAGTGGGGGACAGAGGGAAAATGAAAAACTGTTTTTT. Its translation is CAISGGQRENEKLFF.

This chain joins TRBV6-6 and TRBJ2-3; 12 bases align to TRBD2. This CDR3 contains 15 residues. V was pared by 4 bases and J by 3 bases, with 2 bases of the junction left unmatched. Germline V gene data show CDR1 as MNHNY and CDR2 as SVGAGI (reference sequence). The CDR3 region is CASSSLAGGTDTQYF. The CDR3 nucleotides are TGTGCCAGCAGTTCCCTAGCGGGGGGGACAGATACGCAGTATTTT.

This clone has only one observation. The chain links TRBV9 to TRBJ2-7; D is perhaps TRBD2 (5 bases). Trimming took off 3 bases at V and 0 bases at J, with 10 bases between the two ends. This CDR3 region has 14 residues. From germline, CDR1 is SGDLS and CDR2 YYNGEE. The CDR3 nucleotides are TGTGCCAGCAGCGGGACCGGGAACTCCTACGAGCAGTACTTC. Its translation is CASSGTGNSYEQYF. The entire variable domain, with the rest obtained from reference TRBV9 and TRBJ2-7, is as follows: DSGVTQTPKHLITATGQRVTLRCSPRSGDLSVYWYQQSLDQGLQFLIQYYNGEERAKGNILERFSAQQFPDLHSELNLSSLELGDSALYFCASSGTGNSYEQYFGPGTRLTVT.

This sequence joins TRBV10-1 and TRBJ2-7; 10 bases agree with TRBD2. The CDR3 totals 16 residues. Per germline, CDR1 WNHNN and CDR2 SYGVQD (reference sequence). V shed 0 bases, J shed 7 bases, and the junction held 9 bases outside the gene matches. The CDR3: CASSESKAGGPWEQYF. CDR3 DNA: TGCGCCAGCAGTGAGTCGAAAGCGGGGGGGCCTTGGGAGCAGTACTTC.

The gene calls are TRBV14 and TRBJ2-7; TRBD1 agrees at 8 bases. Trimming cost V 5 bases and J 5 bases; bases outside gene matches: 8. This CDR3 spans 14 amino acids. CDR1 SGHDN and CDR2 FVKESK come from the germline V gene. CDR3 DNA sequence: TGTGCCAGCAGCTTTGGACAGGGACCCCACGAGCAGTACTTC. Protein sequence: CASSFGQGPHEQYF. Drawing the rest from reference TRBV14 and TRBJ2-7, the complete variable domain is EAGVTQFPSHSVIEKGQTVTLRCDPISGHDNLYWYRRVMGKEIKFLLHFVKESKQDESGMPNNRFLAERTGGTYSTLKVQPAELEDSGVYFCASSFGQGPHEQYFGPGTRLTVT.

The chain is built from TRBV9 and TRBJ2-7; 7 bases align to TRBD2. In germline, CDR1 is SGDLS, CDR2 YYNGEE. CDR3 length equals 14 residues. V gave up 2 bases and J gave up 2 bases; unmatched junction bases: 4. CDR3 sequence (DNA): TGTGCCAGCAGCGTCAGCGGGGCTACCTACGAGCAGTACTTC. This translates into CASSVSGATYEQYF.

The chain has TRBV7-3 and TRBJ2-2; tentatively, D is TRBD2 (5 bases). The CDR3 runs 17 residues. The germline V gene has CDR1 SGHTA and CDR2 FQGTGA. V lost 2 bases and J lost 1, with 14 bases in between. The CDR3 DNA sequence: TGTGCCAGCAGCTTATTATCCGGAGGTGGGAACACCGGGGAGCTGTTTTTT. It specifies CASSLLSGGGNTGELFF.

As DNA, the CDR3 is TGTGCCAGCATTTTTGGGACTCCTAGCACAGATACGCAGTATTTT. This sequence encodes CASIFGTPSTDTQYF. The chain joins TRBV2 to TRBJ2-3; TRBD2 is a possible D gene (6 bases). Per germline, CDR1 SNHLY and CDR2 FYNNEI. This CDR3 has 15 residues. V was cut by 7 bases and J by 0 bases, with 14 bases left in between.

The chain links TRBV4-1 to TRBJ1-2; D might be TRBD1 (6 bases). The CDR3 consists of 15 residues. Trimming pared 4 bases from V and 3 bases from J, leaving 15 bases between. CDR1 is MGHRA, CDR2 YSYEKL, per germline. CDR3 nucleotide sequence: TGCGCCAGCAGCCCTCTCGGACAGACGTACTATGGCTACACCTTC. It codes for CASSPLGQTYYGYTF.

The chain carries TRBV28 and TRBJ2-2; D is undetermined. CDR1 MDHEN and CDR2 SYDVKM come from the germline V gene. This CDR3 contains 15 residues. V was pared by 4 bases and J by 0 bases, with 9 bases between. This chain's CDR3 is CASSYADANTGELFF. DNA of the CDR3: TGTGCCAGCAGTTACGCGGATGCGAACACCGGGGAGCTGTTTTTT.

The J gene is TRBJ2-7, the V gene TRBV7-8; 9 bases align to TRBD1. Per germline, CDR1 SGHVS and CDR2 FQNEAQ. Losses at the gene ends were 3 bases for V and 5 bases for J; bases not matched to a gene: 5. The CDR3 length is 14 residues. The CDR3 spells CASSLDRGGDEQYF. CDR3 DNA: TGTGCCAGCAGCTTGGACAGGGGTGGAGACGAGCAGTACTTC.

CDR3 in amino acids: CASSQGSGKRDEQFF. CDR3 DNA: TGCGCCAGCAGCCAAGGGAGCGGTAAACGGGATGAGCAGTTCTTC. The chain is built from TRBV4-1 and TRBJ2-1; tentatively, D is TRBD2 (5 bases). The V gene lost 1 base and the J gene lost 8 bases, with 15 bases spanning the gap. Germline V gene data show CDR1 as MGHRA and CDR2 as YSYEKL. The CDR3 has 15 residues.

The rearrangement links TRBV4-3 to TRBJ2-1; D remains unclear. The CDR3 extends over 13 amino acids. V dropped 3 bases and J dropped 5 bases, with 8 bases sitting between them. The germline CDR1 and CDR2 sequences are LGHNA and YSLEER. The CDR3 loop is CASSQVLNNEQFF. CDR3 coding DNA: TGCGCCAGCAGCCAGGTACTCAACAATGAGCAGTTCTTC.

This CDR3 is CASRDGQPQHF. The CDR3 DNA is TGTGCCAGCAGAGACGGGCAGCCCCAGCATTTT. V is TRBV28 and J is TRBJ1-5; D is ambiguous. Looked up from germline, CDR1 is MDHEN and CDR2 is SYDVKM. CDR3 length equals 11 residues. Between the trimmed V and J ends, which lost 6 bases and 7 bases, there was a span of 7 bases.

This chain's CDR3 is CASSQSYLAAYNEQFF. The CDR3 nucleotides read TGTGCCAGCAGCCAATCGTATCTAGCGGCCTACAATGAGCAGTTCTTC. V and J are TRBV14 and TRBJ2-1; 7 bases are a match to TRBD2. The CDR3 spans 16 residues. Germline V lookup: CDR1 SGHDN, CDR2 FVKESK. The V segment lost 2 bases and the J segment 2 bases; nucleotides outside the gene matches: 6.

V gene TRBV4-1 combines with J gene TRBJ2-7, with D perhaps matching TRBD2 (5 bases). In germline, CDR1 is MGHRA, CDR2 YSYEKL. V was pared by 5 bases and J by 2 bases, with 16 bases between. The CDR3 loop spans 15 amino acids. The CDR3 DNA reads TGCGCCAGCAGCTGGGAGACCCTCGGCCCCTACGAGCAGTACTTC. Residues: CASSWETLGPYEQYF.

The rearrangement joins TRBV29-1 to TRBJ2-4; D might be TRBD2 (5 bases). The CDR3 extends over 20 amino acids. From germline, CDR1 is SQVTM and CDR2 ANQGSEA. V was pared by 0 bases and J by 0 bases, with 24 bases between. CDR3 sequence: CSVEDSGLAGGKLAKNIQYF. The CDR3 coding sequence is TGCAGCGTTGAAGATTCGGGATTAGCCGGAGGAAAATTAGCCAAAAACATTCAGTACTTC.